Listed here are 7 T cell receptor beta chains from one sample, sequenced in a study of vaccination effects on CD4 cells after COVID-19. These receptors are not linked to any known antigen. Libraries were prepared by immunoSEQ multiplex PCR; TCRdb keeps only in-frame clonotypes and omits some of them. The sample includes approximately 31,000 clones, around three quarters seen only once; the top ten take approximately 3.6%. Investigators separated out CD4+ T cells once 10 days of culture had passed. Sequenced here: CD4+ T cells from PBMCs cultured without peptide, sampled before COVID-19 vaccination. These receptors came from a human donor who received a COVID-19 vaccine.

The genes are TRBV4-1 and TRBJ2-1, with 11 positions matching TRBD2. CDR3 length: 17 amino acids. The ends lost 2 bases at V and 4 bases at J; junction bases unmatched: 7. Germline assignment: CDR1 MGHRA and CDR2 YSYEKL. The CDR3 loop reads CASSQSSGRTIYNEQFF. The CDR3 coding sequence is TGCGCCAGCAGCCAATCTAGCGGGAGGACCATATACAATGAGCAGTTCTTC.

The chain combines TRBV6-4 with TRBJ2-3; D not certain. CDR3 length equals 14 residues. The ends were cut back, 0 bases at V and 4 bases at J, with 8 bases in the middle. Germline V gene sequence: CDR1 MRHNA, CDR2 SNTAGT. This CDR3 is CASSDSIGADTQYF. CDR3 sequence (DNA): TGTGCCAGCAGTGACTCGATCGGCGCAGATACGCAGTATTTT.

The chain has TRBV29-1 and TRBJ2-3, with TRBD2 matching over 7 bases. Trimming removed 6 bases from V and 1 base from J; junction bases left unmatched: 4. Germline CDR1 reads SQVTM; CDR2 reads ANQGSEA. The CDR3 runs 13 residues. The CDR3 DNA sequence: TGCAGCGTGGGGGGGGTGGGCACAGATACGCAGTATTTT. The encoded protein is CSVGGVGTDTQYF.

CDR3 DNA: TGTGCCAGCAGCCCAACCGGGACAGATAATTCACCCCTCCACTTT. Protein: CASSPTGTDNSPLHF. The chain is built from TRBV7-9 and TRBJ1-6, with 7 bases lining up with TRBD1. The CDR3 is 15 amino acids. V was pared by 5 bases and J by 5 bases, with 6 bases of the junction left unmatched. CDR1 is SEHNR, CDR2 FQNEAQ, per germline (reference sequence).

The rearrangement joins TRBV6-2 or TRBV6-3 to TRBJ1-4; no clear D gene. The CDR3 sequence is 16 residues long. V was trimmed by 2 bases and J by 0 bases, leaving 10 bases between them. Germline loops: CDR1 MNHEY, CDR2 SVGEGT. Written as DNA, the CDR3 is TGTGCCAGCAGTTACCCTCGAGGTGCAACTAATGAAAAACTGTTTTTT. It yields the protein CASSYPRGATNEKLFF.

The chain recombines TRBV10-1 with TRBJ2-1; the match to TRBD2 covers 9 bases. Unmatched junction bases numbered 5, after V lost 4 bases and J lost 7 bases. Germline CDR1 WNHNN, CDR2 SYGVQD (reference sequence). The CDR3 is made up of 14 amino acids. The CDR3 DNA is TGCGCCAGCAGTGGGGCCAGCGGGGGGAATGAGCAGTTCTTC. Translation gives CASSGASGGNEQFF.

V gene TRBV10-1 combines with J gene TRBJ2-7; possibly TRBD1 for D (5 bases). Trimming left V 4 bases short and J 0 bases short, with 13 bases between. This CDR3 comprises 15 residues. CDR1 and CDR2 (germline): WNHNN, SYGVQD (reference sequence). Here the CDR3 DNA reads TGCGCCAGCAGTGCACAGGACGCTAGCTCCTACGAGCAGTACTTC. Encoded protein: CASSAQDASSYEQYF.